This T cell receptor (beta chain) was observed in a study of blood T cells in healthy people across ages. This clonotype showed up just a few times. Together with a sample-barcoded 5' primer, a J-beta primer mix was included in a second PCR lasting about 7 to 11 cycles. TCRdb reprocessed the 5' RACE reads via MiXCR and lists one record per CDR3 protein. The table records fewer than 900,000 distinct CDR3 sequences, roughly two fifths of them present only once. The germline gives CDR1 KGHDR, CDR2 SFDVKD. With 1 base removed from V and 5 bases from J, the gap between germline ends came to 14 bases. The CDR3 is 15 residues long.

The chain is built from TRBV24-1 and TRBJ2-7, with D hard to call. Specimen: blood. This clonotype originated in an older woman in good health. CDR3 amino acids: CATSDLRLRVHEQYF. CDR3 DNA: TGTGCCACCAGTGATTTAAGGCTAAGGGTCCACGAGCAGTACTTC.